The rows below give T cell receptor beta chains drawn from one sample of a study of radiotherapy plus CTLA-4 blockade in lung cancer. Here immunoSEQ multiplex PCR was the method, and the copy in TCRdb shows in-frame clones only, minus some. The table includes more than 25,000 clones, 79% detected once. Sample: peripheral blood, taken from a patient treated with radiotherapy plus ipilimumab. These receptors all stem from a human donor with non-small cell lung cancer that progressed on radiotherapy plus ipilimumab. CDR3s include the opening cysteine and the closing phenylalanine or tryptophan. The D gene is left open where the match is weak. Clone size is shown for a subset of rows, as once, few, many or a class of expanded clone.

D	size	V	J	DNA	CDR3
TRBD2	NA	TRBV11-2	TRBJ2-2	TGTGCCAGCAGCTTGGCGGGAGGGCCCGCCGGGGAGCTGTTTTTT	CASSLAGGPAGELFF
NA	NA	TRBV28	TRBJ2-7	TGTGCCAGCAGTTTTTGGGCGGGATCTTCCTACGAGCAGTACTTC	CASSFWAGSSYEQYF
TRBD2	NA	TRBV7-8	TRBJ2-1	TGTGCCAGCAGCTTAGGGAGGGGTGTTCTAGCGGGAGCATACAATGAGCAGTTCTTC	CASSLGRGVLAGAYNEQFF
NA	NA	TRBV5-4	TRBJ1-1	TGTGCCACCTCCTTTGGTGGCACTGAAGCTTTCTTT	CATSFGGTEAFF
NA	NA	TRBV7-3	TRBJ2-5	TGTGCCAGCAGCTTAGGTATCGGGAGCGCGACCCAGTACTTC	CASSLGIGSATQYF
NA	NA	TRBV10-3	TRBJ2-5	TGTGCCATCAGTGGTTATGGGGAGACCCAGTACTTC	CAISGYGETQYF
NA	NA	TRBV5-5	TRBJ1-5	TGTGCCAGCAGCCTTGGGTCCCCCAATCAGCCCCAGCATTTT	CASSLGSPNQPQHF
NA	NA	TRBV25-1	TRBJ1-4	TGTGCCAGCAGTGACGGCAGGGAACGGGAAAAACTGTTTTTT	CASSDGREREKLFF
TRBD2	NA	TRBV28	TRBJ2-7	TGTGCCAGCAGTTTGTCAGCGGGAGGGTCCTACGAGCAGTACTTC	CASSLSAGGSYEQYF
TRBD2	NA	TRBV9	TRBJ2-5	TGTGCCAGCAGCGTAGCTCTAGCGGGGACGGAGACCCAGTACTTC	CASSVALAGTETQYF
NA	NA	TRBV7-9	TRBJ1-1	TGTGCCAGCAGCTTAGACCTAAACACTGAAGCTTTCTTT	CASSLDLNTEAFF
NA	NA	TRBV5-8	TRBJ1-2	TGTGCCAGCAGCTTACCAGGGAGCTATGGCTACACCTTC	CASSLPGSYGYTF
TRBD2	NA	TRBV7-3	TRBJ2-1	TGTGCCAGCAGCTTAAGTTCTAGCGGCAATGAGCAGTTCTTC	CASSLSSSGNEQFF
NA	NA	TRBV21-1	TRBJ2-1	TGTGCCAGCAGTCCGTACCTACTACACCATTCCGACAATGAGCAGTTCTTC	CASSPYLLHHSDNEQFF
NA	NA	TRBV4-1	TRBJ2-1	TGCGCCAGCAGCCAAGGGAGGACACAGGCAGAATGGGAGCAGTTCTTC	CASSQGRTQAEWEQFF
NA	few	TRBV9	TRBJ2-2	TGTGCCAGCAGCGCAGGACAGTTAGCGGAGCTGTTTTTT	CASSAGQLAELFF
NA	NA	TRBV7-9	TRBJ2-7	TGTGCCAGCGAGCCCGGCGTTCAGCAGTACTTC	CASEPGVQQYF
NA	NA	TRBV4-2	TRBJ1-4	TGTGCCAGCAGCCAAGATCCCGCAAGAACTAATGAAAAACTGTTTTTT	CASSQDPARTNEKLFF
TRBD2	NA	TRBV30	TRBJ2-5	TGTGCCTGGAGTGTCGCTAGCGGGGGCCCTCAAGAGACCCAGTACTTC	CAWSVASGGPQETQYF
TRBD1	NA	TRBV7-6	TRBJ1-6	TGTGCCAGCAGCTTAGAGGGACAGGGGCCTAATTCACCCCTCCACTTT	CASSLEGQGPNSPLHF
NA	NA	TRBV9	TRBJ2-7	TGTGCCAGCAGCGGGGGAATTGGTTACGAGCAGTACTTC	CASSGGIGYEQYF
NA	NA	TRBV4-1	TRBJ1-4	TGCGCCAGCAGCCAAGAGTTCGATATTGAAAAACTGTTTTTT	CASSQEFDIEKLFF
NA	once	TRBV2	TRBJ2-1	TGTGCCAGCAGTGAATTTCTGGGGGAGTTCTTC	CASSEFLGEFF
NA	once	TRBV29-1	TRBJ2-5	TGCAGCGTTGAAGATCTGGGGAGAGAGACCCAGTACTTC	CSVEDLGRETQYF
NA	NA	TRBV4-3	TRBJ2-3	TGCGCCAGCAGCCAAGATTTTGGCGCTAGTGGCACAGATACGCAGTATTTT	CASSQDFGASGTDTQYF
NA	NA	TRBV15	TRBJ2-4	TGTGCCACCAGCAGAGATCGCGCCAGCCTAGGAGACATTCAGTACTTC	CATSRDRASLGDIQYF
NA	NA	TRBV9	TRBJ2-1	TGTGCCAACGACTCATCCGGGACTGGGTACAATGAGCAGTTCTTC	CANDSSGTGYNEQFF
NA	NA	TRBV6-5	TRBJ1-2	TGTGCCAGCAGCCCCGCAGGGTATGGCTACACCTTC	CASSPAGYGYTF
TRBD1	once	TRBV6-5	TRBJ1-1	TGTGCCAGCAAGGACAGGGGATCCACTGAAGCTTTCTTT	CASKDRGSTEAFF
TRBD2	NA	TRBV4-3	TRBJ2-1	TGCGCCAGCAGTTCGAGCGGGGGGATTTACAATGAGCAGTTCTTC	CASSSSGGIYNEQFF
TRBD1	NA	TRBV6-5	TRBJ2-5	TGTGCCAGCAGAGACAGGGATCGGGAGACCCAGTACTTC	CASRDRDRETQYF
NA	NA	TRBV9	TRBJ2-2	TGTGCCAGCAGCGTAGGCGGTACGGACACCGGGGAGCTGTTTTTT	CASSVGGTDTGELFF
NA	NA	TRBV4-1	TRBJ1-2	TGCGCCAGCAGCCAAGTGGGGGTGAACTATGGCTACACCTTC	CASSQVGVNYGYTF
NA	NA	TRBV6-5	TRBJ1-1	TGTGCCAGCAGTTACTTAATTTCGGGGGGGGTCGGAGAAGCTTTCTTT	CASSYLISGGVGEAFF
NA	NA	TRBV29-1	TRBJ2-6	TGCAGCGTTGACATTTCTGGGGCCAACGTCCTGACTTTC	CSVDISGANVLTF
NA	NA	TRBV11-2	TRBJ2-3	TGTGCCAGCACTAGCAGCACAGATACGCAGTATTTT	CASTSSTDTQYF
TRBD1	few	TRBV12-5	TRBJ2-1	TGTGCTAGTGGTTCAGGACAGGGGGGGGCCAACCTACTCAATGAGCAGTTCTTC	CASGSGQGGANLLNEQFF
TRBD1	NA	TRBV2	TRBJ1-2	TGTGCCAGCAGTGCGACCGGGACAGCGACTTCCTATGGCTACACCTTC	CASSATGTATSYGYTF
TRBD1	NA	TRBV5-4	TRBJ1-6	TGTGCCAGCAGCCCTGGGACAGATCAGGGTTCACCCCTCCACTTT	CASSPGTDQGSPLHF
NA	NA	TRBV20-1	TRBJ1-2	TGCAGTGCAAACGACGGCTATGGCTACACCTTC	CSANDGYGYTF
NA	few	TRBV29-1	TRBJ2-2	TGCAGCGGGGGGAACCCGCAGGCCGGGGAGCTGTTTTTT	CSGGNPQAGELFF